This entry concerns a single TCR beta chain. The antigen remains undetermined. This sample was taken from a study of cytomegalovirus exposure and HLA in healthy donors. Regarding the study as a whole: Later analysis identified several of the most significant clusters that appeared linked to common viral pathogens. CMV serostatus was the sole immune exposure information available.

Healthy bone marrow donors made up the cohort. Though probably carrying unrecorded immune exposures, donors were nominally healthy at sampling. Use of 60 Vbeta and 13 Jbeta primers characterized the PCR. This table comes from immunoSEQ multiplex PCR, and its TCRdb copy is limited to in-frame clones, with some not included. In the table there are roughly 220,000 clones, under 70% of which are singletons. The TCR comes from a man aged 40-50 years in good health and CMV-seropositive. The sample comprised PBMCs.

CDR3 bases: TGCGCCAGCAGCCAGGAAGCGGGGGGGGGCACAGATACGCAGTATTTT. Protein: CASSQEAGGGTDTQYF. The chain couples TRBV4-1 to TRBJ2-3, with 10 bases fitting TRBD2. Germline V gene sequence: CDR1 MGHRA, CDR2 YSYEKL. The V and J ends lost 3 bases and 1 base, in that order; junction bases with no gene match: 4. CDR3 size: 16 residues.